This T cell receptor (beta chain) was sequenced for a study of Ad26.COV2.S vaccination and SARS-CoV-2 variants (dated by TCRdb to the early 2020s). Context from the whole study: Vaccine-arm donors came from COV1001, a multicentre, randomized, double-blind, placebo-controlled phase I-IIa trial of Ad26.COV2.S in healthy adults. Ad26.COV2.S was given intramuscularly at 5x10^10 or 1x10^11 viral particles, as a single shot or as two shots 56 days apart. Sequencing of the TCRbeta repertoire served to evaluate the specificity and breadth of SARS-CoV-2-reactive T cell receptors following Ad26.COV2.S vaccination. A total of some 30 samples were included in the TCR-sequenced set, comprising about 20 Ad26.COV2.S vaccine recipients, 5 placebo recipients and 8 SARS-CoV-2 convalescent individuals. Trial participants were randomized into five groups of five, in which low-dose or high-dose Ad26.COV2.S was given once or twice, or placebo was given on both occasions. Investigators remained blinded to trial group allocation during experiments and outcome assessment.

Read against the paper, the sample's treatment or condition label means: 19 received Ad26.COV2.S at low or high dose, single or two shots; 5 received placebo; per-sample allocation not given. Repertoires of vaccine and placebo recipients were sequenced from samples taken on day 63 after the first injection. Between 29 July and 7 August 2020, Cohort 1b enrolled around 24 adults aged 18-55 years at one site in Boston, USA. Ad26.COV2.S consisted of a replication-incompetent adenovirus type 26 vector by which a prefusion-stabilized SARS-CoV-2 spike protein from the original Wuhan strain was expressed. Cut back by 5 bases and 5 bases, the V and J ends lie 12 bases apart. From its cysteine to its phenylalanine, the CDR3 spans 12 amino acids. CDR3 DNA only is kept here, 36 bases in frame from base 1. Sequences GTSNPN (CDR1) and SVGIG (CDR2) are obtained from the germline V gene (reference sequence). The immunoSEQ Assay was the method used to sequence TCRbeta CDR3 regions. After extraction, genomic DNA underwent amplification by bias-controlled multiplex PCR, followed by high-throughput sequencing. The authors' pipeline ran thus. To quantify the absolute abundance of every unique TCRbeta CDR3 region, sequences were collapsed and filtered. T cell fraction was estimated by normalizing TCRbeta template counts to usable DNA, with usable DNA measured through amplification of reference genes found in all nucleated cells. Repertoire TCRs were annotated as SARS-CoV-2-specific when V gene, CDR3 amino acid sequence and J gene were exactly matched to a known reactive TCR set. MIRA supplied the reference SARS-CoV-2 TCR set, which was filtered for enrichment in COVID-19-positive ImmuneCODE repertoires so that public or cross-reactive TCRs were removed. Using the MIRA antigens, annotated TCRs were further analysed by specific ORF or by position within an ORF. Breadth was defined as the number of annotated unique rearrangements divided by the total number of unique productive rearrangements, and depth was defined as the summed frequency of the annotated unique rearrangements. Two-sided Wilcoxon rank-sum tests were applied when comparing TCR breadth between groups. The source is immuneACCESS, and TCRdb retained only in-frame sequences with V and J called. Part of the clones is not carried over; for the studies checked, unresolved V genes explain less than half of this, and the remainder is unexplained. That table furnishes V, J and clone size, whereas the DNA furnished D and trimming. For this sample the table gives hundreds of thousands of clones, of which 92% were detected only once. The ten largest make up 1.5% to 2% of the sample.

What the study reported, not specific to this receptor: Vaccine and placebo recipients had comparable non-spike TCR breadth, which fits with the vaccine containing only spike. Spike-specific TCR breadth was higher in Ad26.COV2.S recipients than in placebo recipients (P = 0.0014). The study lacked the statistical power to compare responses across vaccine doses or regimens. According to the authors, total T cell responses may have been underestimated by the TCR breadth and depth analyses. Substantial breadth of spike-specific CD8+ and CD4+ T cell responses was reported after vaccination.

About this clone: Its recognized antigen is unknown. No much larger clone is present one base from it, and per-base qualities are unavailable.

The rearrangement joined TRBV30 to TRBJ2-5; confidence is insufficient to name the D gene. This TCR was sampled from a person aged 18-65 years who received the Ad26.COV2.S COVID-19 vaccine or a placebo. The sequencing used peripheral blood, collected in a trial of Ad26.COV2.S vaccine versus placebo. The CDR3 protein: CAWGRTLETQYF. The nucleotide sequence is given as TGTGCCTGGGGTCGGACGTTGGAGACCCAGTACTTC.